This T cell receptor (beta chain) was recorded in a study of sequential checkpoint blockade in melanoma. Study summary: After both sequences, patients received maintenance nivolumab.

The assay was immunoSEQ multiplex PCR, and TCRdb's table has in-frame clones only and misses some. The table has approximately 28,000 clones, around 80% seen once; the top ten hold roughly a sixth. As to treatment: randomized to nivolumab then ipilimumab (arm A) or the reverse (arm B). The germline V gene encodes CDR1 SGHRS and CDR2 YFSETQ. The CDR3 runs to 11 residues. With 5 bases removed from V and 8 bases from J, the gap between germline ends came to 8 bases. This TCR was sampled from a human donor with melanoma. Sequenced material: CD8+ T cells sorted from blood (inferred from file names), taken from a patient given nivolumab and ipilimumab in sequence. This rearrangement joins TRBV5-1 to TRBJ2-1; D may be TRBD1 (5 bases). This chain's CDR3 is CASSSGYEQFF. CDR3 sequence (DNA): TGCGCCAGCAGTTCAGGGTATGAGCAGTTCTTC.